These T cell receptor beta chains were read from a single sample in a study of prognosis after radiotherapy for stage I lung cancer. TCRdb recomputed calls from the multiplex PCR reads with MiXCR, one row per CDR3 protein. The sample lists fewer than 30,000 distinct CDR3 sequences, around 42% occurring once. The material was PBMCs, obtained before or after stereotactic body radiation therapy (not recorded which). The receptor source for this set is a donor over 45 with non-small cell lung cancer. The CDR3 runs from the conserved cysteine through the conserved F or W. The D gene is left open where the match is weak. Clone sizes are given selectively: once, few, many, or a class where the clone is expanded.

cdr3_aa cdr3_nt cdr3_length d_call j_call clone_size v_call
CASSRSGQAVGELFF TGTGCCAGCAGTAGATCGGGACAGGCGGTCGGGGAGCTGTTTTTT 15 TRBD1 TRBJ2-2 medium-sized TRBV6-1
CASSYGRGDYEHYF TGTGCCAGCAGTTACGGCAGGGGGGACTACGAGCATTACTTC 14 . TRBJ2-7 . TRBV6-2/TRBV6-3
CASSQFIEETQYF TGTGCCAGCAGCCAATTTATTGAGGAGACCCAGTACTTC 13 . TRBJ2-5 many TRBV3-1
CASSVLAGQSDTQYF TGTGCCAGCTCCGTACTGGCGGGGCAGTCAGATACGCAGTATTTT 15 . TRBJ2-3 many TRBV18
CSSSGYPGAGYEQYF TGTTCCAGCAGTGGGTACCCAGGAGCGGGCTACGAGCAGTACTTC 15 . TRBJ2-7 once TRBV2
CASTGGQGMDEQFF TGCGCCAGCACCGGGGGACAGGGTATGGATGAGCAGTTCTTC 14 TRBD1 TRBJ2-1 medium-sized TRBV5-1
CAISTSARSGAGELFF TGTGCCATCAGTACTAGCGCGAGATCGGGTGCCGGGGAGCTGTTTTTT 16 TRBD2 TRBJ2-2 . TRBV25-1
CASSLGLAGSNTGELFF TGTGCCAGCAGCCTAGGACTAGCGGGATCGAACACCGGGGAGCTGTTTTTT 17 TRBD2 TRBJ2-2 many TRBV4-2
CASSSQGDTGELFF TGTGCCAGCAGCTCCCAGGGGGACACCGGGGAGCTGTTTTTT 14 TRBD1 TRBJ2-2 . TRBV7-3
CSSSGQFFTESFF TGTTCCAGCAGCGGACAATTTTTCACTGAATCTTTCTTT 13 . TRBJ1-1 . TRBV12-3/TRBV12-4
CASSPQTGGNQPQHF TGTGCCAGCTCACCACAAACAGGGGGCAATCAGCCCCAGCATTTT 15 TRBD1 TRBJ1-5 many TRBV18
CATRSAGGQKEQFF TGTGCCACCAGATCAGCGGGGGGGCAAAAAGAGCAGTTCTTC 14 TRBD2 TRBJ2-1 . TRBV6-1
CASSRQIYEQYF TGTGCCAGCAGTCGACAGATATACGAGCAGTACTTC 12 . TRBJ2-7 . TRBV2
CASSRTGVGDSTEAFF TGTGCCAGTAGTAGGACAGGGGTTGGGGATAGCACTGAAGCTTTCTTT 16 TRBD1 TRBJ1-1 . TRBV19
CASSVTGGKGEQFF TGTGCCAGCAGCGTCACAGGGGGCAAGGGTGAGCAGTTCTTC 14 TRBD1 TRBJ2-1 many TRBV9
CASSRTSVGPRTDTQYF TGTGCCAGTAGTCGGACTAGCGTGGGGCCTCGCACAGATACGCAGTATTTT 17 TRBD2 TRBJ2-3 . TRBV19
CASSLRSTYEQYF TGTGCCAGCAGCCTTCGATCGACCTACGAGCAGTACTTC 13 . TRBJ2-7 . TRBV3-1
CSARDPLAGVQDTQYF TGCAGTGCTAGAGATCCGCTAGCGGGAGTCCAAGATACGCAGTATTTT 16 TRBD2 TRBJ2-3 many TRBV20-1
CASSQKTSGIIYEQYF TGCGCCAGCAGCCAAAAAACTAGCGGGATCATATACGAGCAGTACTTC 16 TRBD2 TRBJ2-7 many TRBV4-3
CAIDKGQGALTEAFF TGTGCCATCGACAAAGGACAGGGGGCTTTGACTGAAGCTTTCTTT 15 TRBD1 TRBJ1-1 many TRBV10-3
CATSSYSNQPQHF TGTGCCACCAGCTCGTATAGCAATCAGCCCCAGCATTTT 13 . TRBJ1-5 many TRBV15
CASSARGVAGGYNEQFF TGTGCCAGCAGCGCCCGAGGGGTAGCGGGAGGCTACAATGAGCAGTTCTTC 17 TRBD2 TRBJ2-1 many TRBV11-3
CASSLPGYNEQFF TGTGCCAGCAGTTTACCGGGGTACAATGAGCAGTTCTTC 13 . TRBJ2-1 many TRBV27
CASSLDIHRGNTEAFF TGTGCCAGCAGCTTGGACATCCACAGGGGGAACACTGAAGCTTTCTTT 16 TRBD1 TRBJ1-1 many TRBV5-6
CASSLVPAGGPHGERTGELFF TGTGCCAGCAGCTTAGTGCCAGCGGGGGGCCCCCATGGAGAGAGGACCGGGGAGCTGTTTTTT 21 TRBD2 TRBJ2-2 . TRBV7-2
CATSDFQADTQYF TGTGCCACCAGTGATTTCCAGGCAGATACGCAGTATTTT 13 . TRBJ2-3 medium-sized TRBV24-1
CASSRTYTEETQYF TGTGCCAGCAGCCGGACTTATACTGAAGAGACCCAGTACTTC 14 . TRBJ2-5 many TRBV7-2
CASERGNNEQFF TGTGCCAGCGAGCGGGGAAACAATGAGCAGTTCTTC 12 TRBD2 TRBJ2-1 medium-sized TRBV6-7
CASSLRGASNQPQHF TGTGCCAGCAGCTTGCGGGGGGCCAGCAATCAGCCCCAGCATTTT 15 . TRBJ1-5 many TRBV5-6
CASTVGGHGELFF TGTGCCAGCACTGTGGGAGGGCACGGGGAGCTGTTTTTT 13 TRBD2 TRBJ2-2 . TRBV12-3/TRBV12-4
CASGLWTSGSDSYEHYF TGTGCCAGCGGACTGTGGACTAGCGGGAGTGACTCCTACGAGCATTACTTC 17 TRBD2 TRBJ2-7 . TRBV28
CATGRDRGEKLFF TGTGCCACCGGGAGGGATCGGGGGGAAAAACTGTTTTTT 13 . TRBJ1-4 many TRBV15
CASKWREGPYNEQFF TGCGCCAGCAAGTGGCGGGAGGGTCCCTACAATGAGCAGTTCTTC 15 TRBD2 TRBJ2-1 . TRBV5-1
CASSQEGEILAGNTGELFF TGTGCCAGCAGCCAAGAAGGGGAAATACTAGCGGGGAACACCGGGGAGCTGTTTTTT 19 TRBD2 TRBJ2-2 once TRBV14